A single sample is the source of the 20 T cell receptor beta chains below, sequenced in a study of T cell changes during pregnancy in multiple sclerosis. The table came from immunoSEQ multiplex PCR; TCRdb's copy has only in-frame clones and leaves some out. Among 80,000 to 100,000 clones, 85% to 95% were seen once, and the ten largest hold 0.99%. This material consisted of peripheral blood, taken after pregnancy. All receptors derive from a female donor with multiple sclerosis, enrolled in a pregnancy study.

There are a few counts of this clone. J is TRBJ1-2 and V is TRBV18; TRBD1 matches 7 bases. The CDR3 consists of 14 residues. Trimming cost V 0 bases and J 6 bases; bases outside gene matches: 4. The germline CDR1 and CDR2 sequences are KGHSH and LQKENI. The CDR3 DNA follows: TGTGCCAGCTCACCACCAGTACAGGGGAATGGCTACACCTTC. Encoded protein: CASSPPVQGNGYTF. Filled out from reference TRBV18 and TRBJ1-2, the complete variable domain reads NAGVMQNPRHLVRRRGQEARLRCSPMKGHSHVYWYRQLPEEGLKFMVYLQKENIIDESGMPKERFSAEFPKEGPSILRIQQVVRGDSAAYFCASSPPVQGNGYTFGSGTRLTVV.

The chain is built from TRBV7-9 and TRBJ2-1; no definite D call. The CDR3 covers 14 residues. Germline V gene lookup returns CDR1 SEHNR and CDR2 FQNEAQ (reference sequence). V was cut by 1 base and J by 12 bases, with 16 bases left in between. The DNA of the CDR3 is TGTGCCAGCAGCTTAGTCTCAGGTCTCGCCGCGCAGTTCTTC. Translation gives CASSLVSGLAAQFF.

The V gene is TRBV21-1, the J gene TRBJ1-5; the D segment call TRBD1 is taken from the table without a DNA check. TRBV21-1 has pseudogene status. The CDR3 is made up of 14 amino acids. The CDR3 spells CASSKTGVVQPQHF. Here the CDR3 DNA reads TGTGCCAGCAGCAAAACAGGGGTGGTTCAGCCCCAGCATTTT.

This chain links TRBV2 with TRBJ1-2; 8 bases align to TRBD1. The junction had 8 bases not matched to a gene; V was cut back by 0 bases and J by 8 bases. Looked up from germline, CDR1 is SNHLY and CDR2 is FYNNEI. CDR3 length: 15 residues. CDR3 sequence: CASSEAGTGTNGYTF. DNA for the CDR3: TGTGCCAGCAGTGAAGCGGGGACAGGAACCAACGGCTACACCTTC.

V gene TRBV5-4 combines with J gene TRBJ2-2; 7 bases align to TRBD1. This CDR3 is built from 14 residues. Germline CDR1 reads SGHNT; CDR2 reads YYREEE (reference sequence). Trimming removed 0 bases from V and 6 bases from J; junction bases left unmatched: 2. CDR3 region: CASSLEGAAGELFF. CDR3 DNA: TGTGCCAGCAGCTTGGAGGGGGCGGCCGGGGAGCTGTTTTTT. The full variable domain, its missing parts supplied by reference TRBV5-4 and TRBJ2-2, is ETGVTQSPTHLIKTRGQQVTLRCSSQSGHNTVSWYQQALGQGPQFIFQYYREEENGRGNFPPRFSGLQFPNYSSELNVNALELDDSALYLCASSLEGAAGELFFGEGSRLTVL.

This chain links TRBV7-2 with TRBJ2-7; 10 bases align to TRBD1. Germline V gene sequence: CDR1 SGHTA, CDR2 FQGNSA. Trimming at V came to 5 bases and at J to 9 bases, leaving 13 bases not matched to a gene. The CDR3 runs 15 residues. DNA for the CDR3: TGTGCCAGCAGCCGTGGAGGACAGGGGGTAATCGGGCAGTACTTC. It encodes CASSRGGQGVIGQYF.

The V and J genes are TRBV30 and TRBJ1-4, with 7 positions matching TRBD1. The CDR3 is 13 residues long. J was trimmed by 8 bases and V by 2 bases; bases with no gene match: 5. CDR1 is GTSNPN, CDR2 SVGIG, per germline (reference sequence). The CDR3 nucleotides read TGTGCCTGGAGTCGGGACAGAGGGGAAAAACTGTTTTTT. This sequence encodes CAWSRDRGEKLFF. The entire variable domain, with the rest obtained from reference TRBV30 and TRBJ1-4, is as follows: SQTIHQWPATLVQPVGSPLSLECTVEGTSNPNLYWYRQAAGRGLQLLFYSVGIGQISSEVPQNLSASRPQDRQFILSSKKLLLSDSGFYLCAWSRDRGEKLFFGSGTQLSVL.

This clone was found once. This rearrangement joins TRBV30 to TRBJ2-7, with TRBD2 matching over 8 bases. This CDR3 spans 14 amino acids. The V gene end was trimmed by 5 bases and the J gene end by 7 bases; junction bases not matched to a gene: 13. Germline loops: CDR1 GTSNPN, CDR2 SVGIG (reference sequence). This CDR3 is CAWEGVAGLREQYF. CDR3 nucleotide sequence: TGTGCCTGGGAGGGCGTAGCGGGACTTCGGGAGCAGTACTTC.

This clone occurred a few times. The V and J genes are TRBV5-1 and TRBJ2-5; D is unresolved. Trimming pared 4 bases from V and 2 bases from J, leaving 15 bases between. Germline V gene data show CDR1 as SGHRS and CDR2 as YFSETQ. The CDR3 length is 15 residues. CDR3 sequence: CASSRKPGTQETQYF. DNA for the CDR3: TGCGCCAGCAGCCGCAAACCAGGAACACAAGAGACCCAGTACTTC.

This chain links TRBV13 with TRBJ1-3; 11 bases are a match to TRBD1. J gave up 6 bases and V 4 bases, and 5 bases lay outside the gene matches. Germline CDR1 PRHDT, CDR2 FYEKMQ (reference sequence). The CDR3 covers 15 residues. CDR3 sequence: CASSSGTGGKNTIYF. For the CDR3, the DNA is TGTGCCAGCAGCTCCGGGACAGGGGGTAAAAACACCATATATTTT.

This sequence joins TRBV29-1 and TRBJ1-5; the match to TRBD1 covers 7 bases. The junction had 6 bases not matched to a gene; V was cut back by 7 bases and J by 0 bases. The germline gives CDR1 SQVTM, CDR2 ANQGSEA. The CDR3 length is 14 residues. The CDR3 coding sequence is TGCAGCGCTGTGACAGGGTATAGCAATCAGCCCCAGCATTTT. The encoded protein is CSAVTGYSNQPQHF.

CDR3 loop: CASSPTSGVYEQYF. For the CDR3, the DNA is TGTGCCAGCAGCCCGACTAGCGGGGTCTACGAGCAGTACTTC. The V call is TRBV6-6, the J call TRBJ2-7; 11 nucleotides agree with TRBD2. There are 14 residues in the CDR3. CDR1 and CDR2 (germline): MNHNY, SVGAGI (reference sequence). V was clipped by 6 bases and J by 3 bases; unmatched bases: 4.

This sequence joins TRBV19 and TRBJ1-2; 8 nucleotides align to TRBD1. Trimming cost V 4 bases and J 3 bases; bases outside gene matches: 7. This CDR3 has 15 residues. Per germline, CDR1 LNHDA and CDR2 SQIVND (reference sequence). Here the CDR3 DNA reads TGTGCCAGTAGTACAAGACAGGGGTCCCACTATGGCTACACCTTC. Translating it yields CASSTRQGSHYGYTF.

The chain recombines TRBV7-6 with TRBJ1-1, with a tentative D call TRBD1 (5 bases). Trimming left V 1 base short and J 8 bases short, with 14 bases between. This CDR3 region has 14 residues. From germline, CDR1 is SGHVS and CDR2 FNYEAQ. Here the CDR3 reads CASSLGRWGREAFF. The DNA of the CDR3 is TGTGCCAGCAGCTTAGGGCGGTGGGGCAGGGAAGCTTTCTTT.

The chain carries TRBV7-9 and TRBJ2-7; 12 nucleotides align to TRBD2. The CDR3 has 15 amino acids. Germline CDR1 reads SEHNR; CDR2 reads FQNEAQ (reference sequence). The junction had 6 bases not matched to a gene; V was cut back by 5 bases and J by 4 bases. For the CDR3, the DNA is TGTGCCAGCAGCCCGGGACTAGCGGGTTCATACGAGCAGTACTTC. It encodes CASSPGLAGSYEQYF.

The chain is built from TRBV11-2 and TRBJ1-1; maybe TRBD1 (6 bases). The ends were cut back, 3 bases at V and 1 base at J, with 12 bases in the middle. Looked up from germline, CDR1 is SGHAT and CDR2 is FQNNGV. The CDR3 extends over 15 amino acids. The CDR3 loop reads CASSLGHPPNTEAFF. The CDR3 region has the DNA TGTGCCAGCAGCTTGGGACACCCTCCGAACACTGAAGCTTTCTTT.

The gene calls are TRBV6-5 and TRBJ1-3, with unresolved D. V lost 8 bases to trimming and J lost 0 bases, with 11 bases between them. There are 14 residues in the CDR3. Germline V CDR1 and CDR2: MNHEY, SVGAGI. The CDR3 DNA reads as TGTGCCAGCCGGGGAGGACCCTCTGGAAACACCATATATTTT. Protein: CASRGGPSGNTIYF.

This chain joins TRBV18 and TRBJ2-7; the D gene is possibly TRBD2 (5 bases). Per the germline V gene, CDR1 is KGHSH and CDR2 is LQKENI. The CDR3 length is 17 residues. Trimming cost V 2 bases and J 5 bases, with 22 bases left between them. CDR3 residues: CASSPVRGQPVVHEQYF. DNA for the CDR3: TGTGCCAGCTCACCAGTTAGAGGGCAGCCGGTAGTCCACGAGCAGTACTTC.

The chain has TRBV27 and TRBJ2-1; D not resolved. The CDR3 runs 16 residues. CDR1 MNHEY and CDR2 SMNVEV come from the germline V gene (reference sequence). Between the trimmed V and J ends, which lost 2 bases and 2 bases, there was a span of 13 bases. The CDR3 is CASSLRRSGAYNEQFF. CDR3 DNA sequence: TGTGCCAGCAGTTTAAGGCGGTCCGGCGCCTACAATGAGCAGTTCTTC.

The CDR3 loop reads CASSSRTGIDTGELFF. The DNA for the CDR3 is TGTGCCAGCAGCTCTAGGACAGGCATAGACACCGGGGAGCTGTTTTTT. The V call is TRBV7-9, the J call TRBJ2-2; TRBD1 matches at 7 bases. This CDR3 comprises 16 residues. V was pared by 4 bases and J by 3 bases, with 8 bases of the junction left unmatched. Germline loops: CDR1 SEHNR, CDR2 FQNEAQ (reference sequence).